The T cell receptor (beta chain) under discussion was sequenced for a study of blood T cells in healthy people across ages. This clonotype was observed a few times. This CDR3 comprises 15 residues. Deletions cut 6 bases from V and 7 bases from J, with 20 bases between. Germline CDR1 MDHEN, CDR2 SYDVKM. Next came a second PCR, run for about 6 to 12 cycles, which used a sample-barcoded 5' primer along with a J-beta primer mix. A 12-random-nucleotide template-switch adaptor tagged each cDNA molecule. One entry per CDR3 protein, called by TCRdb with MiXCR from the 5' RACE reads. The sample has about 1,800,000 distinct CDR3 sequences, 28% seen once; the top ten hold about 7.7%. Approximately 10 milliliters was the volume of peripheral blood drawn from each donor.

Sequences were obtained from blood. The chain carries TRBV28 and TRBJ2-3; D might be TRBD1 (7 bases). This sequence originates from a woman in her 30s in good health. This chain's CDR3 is CASSLPAGGSNTQYF. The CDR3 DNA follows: TGTGCCAGCAGCTTGCCGGCAGGGGGGTCAAATACGCAGTATTTT.